Listed here are 17 T cell receptor beta chains from one sample, sequenced in a study of control samples from healthy donors and cancer patients. Produced via immunoSEQ multiplex PCR; TCRdb's table is partial and in-frame only. The sample lists roughly 29,000 clones, around nine tenths occurring once. The sample consisted of formalin-fixed, paraffin-embedded tissue. These receptors originate from a female donor with melanoma.

The count of this clone is one. The gene calls are TRBV2 and TRBJ1-1; 7 bases fit TRBD1. The CDR3 is made up of 14 amino acids. With V trimmed by 10 bases and J by 4 bases, 12 bases remained unmatched. CDR1 is SNHLY and CDR2 is FYNNEI in the germline V gene. The CDR3 loop is CAIRRNRDSTEAFF. DNA of the CDR3: TGTGCCATAAGACGCAACCGGGACAGCACTGAAGCTTTCTTT.

In its sample, this clone was seen a few times. The DNA of the CDR3 is TGTGCCACTAAGCGGGAGTGGGGCACCGGGGAGCTGTTTTTT. Its protein product is CATKREWGTGELFF. The chain carries TRBV6-5 and TRBJ2-2, with 8 positions matching TRBD2. The V segment lost 10 bases and the J segment 4 bases; nucleotides outside the gene matches: 8. Germline-derived CDR1 and CDR2 are MNHEY and SVGAGI. The CDR3 runs to 14 residues.

This chain connects TRBV18 to TRBJ2-3; perhaps TRBD2 as D (6 bases). Looked up from germline, CDR1 is KGHSH and CDR2 is LQKENI. The CDR3 extends over 13 amino acids. Trimming took off 0 bases at V and 5 bases at J, with 6 bases between the two ends. The CDR3 sequence: CASSPPGGDTQYF. CDR3 nucleotides: TGTGCCAGCTCACCACCGGGAGGAGATACGCAGTATTTT.

V and J are TRBV16 and TRBJ2-7; no clear D gene. The V end was cut by 4 bases, the J end by 0 bases, with 13 bases between. The germline V gene has CDR1 KGHSY and CDR2 FQNENV. This CDR3 region has 15 residues. Here the CDR3 reads CASSPPRRPSYEQYF. Written as DNA, the CDR3 is TGTGCCAGCAGCCCCCCCCGGCGGCCCTCCTACGAGCAGTACTTC.

This chain connects TRBV28 to TRBJ1-1; 8 bases are a match to TRBD1. The CDR3 has 17 amino acids. Germline assignment: CDR1 MDHEN and CDR2 SYDVKM. Trimming at V came to 6 bases and at J to 2 bases, leaving 14 bases not matched to a gene. The CDR3 reads CASSPSRGAGGNTEAFF. In nucleotides, the CDR3 is TGTGCCAGCAGCCCCTCGCGTGGAGCAGGGGGCAACACTGAAGCTTTCTTT.

The chain couples TRBV9 to TRBJ2-3, with 9 bases identical to TRBD1. Germline trimming cut 4 bases from V and 2 bases from J; bases unmatched to any gene: 5. The germline gives CDR1 SGDLS, CDR2 YYNGEE. The CDR3 is made up of 15 amino acids. This CDR3 reads CASSRQGGFTDTQYF. In DNA, the CDR3 is TGTGCCAGCAGCCGACAGGGGGGTTTCACAGATACGCAGTATTTT.

For the CDR3, the DNA is TGTGCCAGCAGCTTGGGGACAGGGCATCACAATGAGCAGTTCTTC. Translation: CASSLGTGHHNEQFF. The chain uses TRBV5-4 and TRBJ2-1; 8 bases agree with TRBD1. In germline, CDR1 is SGHNT, CDR2 YYREEE (reference sequence). This CDR3 spans 15 amino acids. V gave up 0 bases and J gave up 5 bases; unmatched junction bases: 4.

The rearrangement links TRBV10-3 to TRBJ2-1; D is possibly TRBD1 (6 bases). Between the trimmed V and J ends, which lost 8 bases and 7 bases, there was a span of 15 bases. CDR3 size: 13 residues. In germline, CDR1 is ENHRY, CDR2 SYGVKD. The CDR3 loop is CAIRAGEFNEQFF. CDR3 nucleotide sequence: TGTGCCATCCGGGCAGGGGAGTTTAATGAGCAGTTCTTC.

The genes are TRBV7-9 and TRBJ2-1; 10 bases agree with TRBD1. From germline, CDR1 is SEHNR and CDR2 FQNEAQ (reference sequence). The CDR3 totals 14 residues. The trim removed 1 base at V and 6 bases at J, leaving 0 bases unmatched. The chain's CDR3 is CASSLGDRGNEQFF. The CDR3 coding sequence is TGTGCCAGCAGCTTAGGGGACAGGGGCAATGAGCAGTTCTTC. Full variable domain (rest looked up from reference TRBV7-9 and TRBJ2-1): DTGVSQNPRHKITKRGQNVTFRCDPISEHNRLYWYRQTLGQGPEFLTYFQNEAQLEKSRLLSDRFSAERPKGSFSTLEIQRTEQGDSAMYLCASSLGDRGNEQFFGPGTRLTVL.

This clone was picked up one time. The rearrangement joins TRBV18 to TRBJ2-3; D gene ambiguous. Trimming cost V 4 bases and J 2 bases, with 4 bases left between them. The CDR3 length is 12 residues. Germline V gene lookup returns CDR1 KGHSH and CDR2 LQKENI. CDR3 in DNA: TGTGCCAGCTCACTAAACACAGATACGCAGTATTTT. Its protein product is CASSLNTDTQYF.

J is TRBJ1-1 and V is TRBV6-5; perhaps TRBD1 as D (5 bases). The CDR3 spans 13 residues. Trimming cost V 6 bases and J 8 bases, with 16 bases left between them. Germline V CDR1 and CDR2: MNHEY, SVGAGI. The CDR3 nucleotides are TGTGCCAGCAGCCCCACCAGACAGAGAGAAGCTTTCTTT. Translation gives CASSPTRQREAFF.

The chain recombines TRBV3-1 (or the pseudogene TRBV3-2) with TRBJ1-3; D gene uncertain. This CDR3 comprises 18 residues. The ends were cut back, 0 bases at V and 0 bases at J, with 15 bases in the middle. Germline V gene data show CDR1 as LGHDT and CDR2 as YNNKEL (reference sequence). The CDR3 DNA follows: TGTGCCAGCAGCCAAGATCGAAGCTACGGTCGCTCTGGAAACACCATATATTTT. Translating it yields CASSQDRSYGRSGNTIYF.

V and J are TRBV5-6 and TRBJ1-5, with TRBD1 matching over 7 bases. CDR3 length: 17 amino acids. Germline loops: CDR1 SGHDT, CDR2 YYEEEE. The J segment lost 0 bases and the V segment lost 3 bases, leaving 9 bases of the junction unmatched. The CDR3 sequence is CASSSLQGTTSNQPQHF. The DNA of the CDR3 is TGTGCCAGCAGCTCCTTACAGGGGACGACTAGCAATCAGCCCCAGCATTTT.

This rearrangement joins TRBV11-2 to TRBJ1-3; D remains unclear. Germline CDR1 reads SGHAT; CDR2 reads FQNNGV. V was pared by 2 bases and J by 0 bases, with 8 bases between. CDR3 length: 15 amino acids. The DNA for the CDR3 is TGTGCCAGCAGCTTAACAGTCCTCTCTGGAAACACCATATATTTT. It is translated as CASSLTVLSGNTIYF.

V is TRBV4-3 and J is TRBJ2-3; 7 bases fit TRBD2. Germline loops: CDR1 LGHNA, CDR2 YSLEER. V lost 1 base to trimming and J lost 4 bases; unmatched junction nucleotides: 14. This CDR3 comprises 18 residues. DNA of the CDR3: TGCGCCAGCAGCCAAGGAGTTTCGGCGGGAGTGGGGTCAGATACGCAGTATTTT. It is translated as CASSQGVSAGVGSDTQYF.

This chain joins TRBV5-1 and TRBJ2-3; D is unclear. V was cut by 4 bases and J by 2 bases, with 14 bases left in between. This CDR3 has 15 residues. CDR1 and CDR2 (germline): SGHRS, YFSETQ. CDR3 DNA sequence: TGCGCCAGCAGCCTGGATGGTCCATCCACAGATACGCAGTATTTT. This gives the protein CASSLDGPSTDTQYF.

This clone appeared a few times. The chain links TRBV19 to TRBJ1-4, with D unresolved. Trimming pared 5 bases from V and 8 bases from J, leaving 12 bases between. The germline CDR1 and CDR2 sequences are LNHDA and SQIVND (reference sequence). The CDR3 contains 13 residues. The CDR3 loop reads CASSSVRWEKLFF. The DNA of the CDR3 is TGTGCCAGTAGTTCCGTACGATGGGAAAAACTGTTTTTT.